Each of the 2 T cell receptor beta chains below was sequenced from the same sample in a study of blood T cells in healthy people across ages. Primers used in a second PCR of about 6 to 11 cycles were a sample-barcoded 5' primer and a J-beta primer mix. TCRdb fed the 5' RACE reads into MiXCR, producing one record per CDR3 protein. The sample records fewer than 1,000,000 distinct CDR3 sequences, 40% to 50% being singletons. The sequencing input was blood. The receptor set was obtained from a man aged 55 to 69 in good health.

The rearrangement joins TRBV7-2 to TRBJ2-2, with 12 bases matching TRBD2. J lost 7 bases, V lost 2 bases, and 11 bases had no gene match. The length of the CDR3 is 18 residues. Germline V gene data show CDR1 as SGHTA and CDR2 as FQGNSA. The CDR3 reads CASSLRTSGGKQNGELFF. CDR3 nucleotides: TGTGCCAGCAGCTTAAGAACTAGCGGGGGGAAACAGAACGGGGAGCTGTTTTTT.

The chain is built from TRBV12-3 or TRBV12-4 and TRBJ2-1; TRBD2 aligns across 10 bases. CDR3 length equals 15 residues. V lost 3 bases to trimming and J lost 10 bases; unmatched junction nucleotides: 9. Here the CDR3 reads CASSFSSGGPYEQFF. The CDR3 region has the DNA TGTGCCAGCAGTTTTTCTAGCGGGGGACCCTACGAGCAGTTCTTC.